This is a list of T cell receptor beta chains from one sample in a study of shared clonotypes between healthy human individuals. Some clones are missing from TCRdb's copy, which holds only in-frame ones; the method was immunoSEQ multiplex PCR. In the table there are over 2,000,000 clones, 93% of which are singletons. Sequencing was performed on naive CD8+ T cells from PBMCs. The receptors were gathered from a young man in good health. Some clones in this sample may be carry-over from other donors' samples. Both conserved end residues are part of each CDR3. D genes are given only for firm matches. Where a row states a size, it is once, few, many or the class of an expanded clone; other rows omit it.

abundance	len	v_gene	d_gene	j_gene	CDR3nt	CDR3aa
-	16	TRBV27	-	TRBJ1-1	TGTGCCAGCAGTATCAATTCCGGACAGTTCAACACTGAAGCTTTCTTT	CASSINSGQFNTEAFF
few	13	TRBV29-1	TRBD1	TRBJ1-1	TGCAGCGTTGAATACGGGACAGGTCTTGAAGCTTTCTTT	CSVEYGTGLEAFF
-	13	TRBV28	-	TRBJ1-2	TGTGCCAGCAGTCCGGACGGAAGCTATGGCTACACCTTC	CASSPDGSYGYTF
-	13	TRBV11-2	-	TRBJ2-4	TGTGCCAGCAGCTTACGGCGAGCGGAGTCTCAGTACTTC	CASSLRRAESQYF
once	16	TRBV13	TRBD2	TRBJ2-1	TGTGCCAGCAGCCCCTTTCCAGCGGGAGGCCGGAATGAGCAGTTCTTC	CASSPFPAGGRNEQFF
-	17	TRBV19	TRBD2	TRBJ2-1	TGTGCCAGTAGTATCAAAGCTAGCGGGAGCTCCTACAATGAGCAGTTCTTC	CASSIKASGSSYNEQFF
-	17	TRBV29-1	-	TRBJ1-2	TGCAGCGCCACGGAATTGGATCCCGAGCGCCGGCACTATGGCTACACCTTC	CSATELDPERRHYGYTF
once	16	TRBV27	-	TRBJ1-5	TGTGCCAGCAGTCCAGGTTTGACAGAGCCCCATCAGCCCCAGCATTTT	CASSPGLTEPHQPQHF
-	17	TRBV6-1	-	TRBJ1-4	TGTGCCAGCAGTGAATGGTACGGGACAACAACTAATGAAAAACTGTTTTTT	CASSEWYGTTTNEKLFF
-	14	TRBV14	-	TRBJ2-1	TGTGCCAGCAGCAGGGCTGGGGCCTACAATGAGCAGTTCTTC	CASSRAGAYNEQFF
-	14	TRBV19	TRBD1	TRBJ2-2	TGTGCCAGTAGTGACAGGGGGTCGACCGGGGAGCTGTTTTTT	CASSDRGSTGELFF
-	14	TRBV5-1	TRBD1	TRBJ2-1	TGCGCCAGCAGCCTGGACAGGGGTGGCAATGAGCAGTTCTTC	CASSLDRGGNEQFF
-	13	TRBV19	-	TRBJ1-1	TGTGCCAGTAGTATGAAGGTGAACACTGAAGCTTTCTTT	CASSMKVNTEAFF
-	15	TRBV5-1	TRBD1	TRBJ2-7	TGCGCCAGCAGCAACCCCCGGGACAGGATATACGAGCAGTACTTC	CASSNPRDRIYEQYF
-	14	TRBV5-1	-	TRBJ2-2	TGCGCCAGCAGCTTCTGGGATAACACCGGGGAGCTGTTTTTT	CASSFWDNTGELFF
-	12	TRBV7-9	-	TRBJ2-5	TGTGCCAGCAGCTACCCCGCGGAGACCCAGTACTTC	CASSYPAETQYF
-	15	TRBV27	TRBD2	TRBJ2-2	TGTGCCAGCAGGCCGCGGGGCGGGAGTAACGGGGAGCTGTTTTTT	CASRPRGGSNGELFF
-	15	TRBV4-3	-	TRBJ2-1	TGCGCCAGCAGCCAAGATAGGCCTAGCGCCACGGAGCAGTTCTTC	CASSQDRPSATEQFF
few	13	TRBV5-1	TRBD1	TRBJ1-2	TGCGCCAGCAGCAAGACAGGGTTTTATGGCTACACCTTC	CASSKTGFYGYTF
-	15	TRBV10-3	TRBD1	TRBJ2-2	TGTGCCATCGACCCTGGACAGGGTGTCACCGGGGAGCTGTTTTTT	CAIDPGQGVTGELFF
-	15	TRBV7-2	-	TRBJ2-1	TGTGCCAGCAGCTTTGTTCGTTCGTCCTACAATGAGCAGTTCTTC	CASSFVRSSYNEQFF
-	17	TRBV7-9	-	TRBJ1-5	TGTGCCAGCAGCTTAGCTCTCCGGTCGGGGGTCAATCAGCCCCAGCATTTT	CASSLALRSGVNQPQHF
-	13	TRBV29-1	-	TRBJ2-3	TGCAGCGTTGACCTGGGGGCCGGAGATACGCAGTATTTT	CSVDLGAGDTQYF
-	14	TRBV7-8	-	TRBJ1-3	TGTGCCAGCAGAGCGGCCGGGGGGGGAAACACCATATATTTT	CASRAAGGGNTIYF
-	15	TRBV13	-	TRBJ1-5	TGTGCCAGCAGCTTAGGCCGGGGGAGCAATCAGCCCCAGCATTTT	CASSLGRGSNQPQHF
-	15	TRBV30	-	TRBJ2-2	TGTGCCTGGAGTGTATTAGGGATTTGGACCGGGGAGCTGTTTTTT	CAWSVLGIWTGELFF
-	13	TRBV13	-	TRBJ2-1	TGTGCCAGCACTGAACGACTGGGGGGTGAGCAGTTCTTC	CASTERLGGEQFF
once	14	TRBV28	TRBD2	TRBJ2-7	TGTGCCAGCAGTCCGGGAGTAGCGGGAGCCGAGCAGTACTTC	CASSPGVAGAEQYF